The entry that follows covers one T cell receptor (beta chain) sequence. The target antigen is unknown. Clones were sequenced by immunoSEQ multiplex PCR, and TCRdb holds only the in-frame ones, with some missing. The sample holds approximately 35,000 clones, less than 90% seen once. Naive CD45RA+ and memory CD45RO+ CD4+ or CD8+ T cells were FACS-sorted. Germline loops: CDR1 MDHEN, CDR2 SYDVKM. V was cut by 2 bases and J by 3 bases, with 14 bases left in between. CDR3 size: 15 residues. The entry originates in a study of regulatory dendritic cells for organ transplantation. Study-level results: Regulatory dendritic cells appeared to expand memory CD8+ clones less than mature ones. Naive T cells showed high diversity, memory cells less, memory CD8+ least.

The rearrangement joins TRBV28 to TRBJ2-7; possibly TRBD2 for D (5 bases). The specimen was naive CD4+ T cells from blood. Regarding subset: CD45RA+ naive T cells. The sequence came from a human donor in good health. In DNA form, the CDR3 reads TGTGCCAGCAGTTTACTAGCAGGAGTTTTCTACGAGCAGTACTTC. Translation gives CASSLLAGVFYEQYF. Combining the CDR3 with reference TRBV28 and TRBJ2-7 gives the whole variable domain DVKVTQSSRYLVKRTGEKVFLECVQDMDHENMFWYRQDPGLGLRLIYFSYDVKMKEKGDIPEGYSVSREKKERFSLILESASTNQTSMYLCASSLLAGVFYEQYFGPGTRLTVT.